What follows are 5 T cell receptor beta chains derived from one specimen sequenced in a study of cytomegalovirus exposure and HLA in healthy donors. Profiling relied on immunoSEQ multiplex PCR, and the TCRdb table lists in-frame clones only, not all of them. The top ten hold 5.5% to 7.5% of the sample, which has roughly 98,000 clones, roughly 90% seen once. The sequencing input was PBMCs. These receptor sequences come from a man between 18 and 35 years old in good health and CMV-seropositive.

This clone was detected once. The gene calls are TRBV18 and TRBJ2-7, with 8 bases fitting TRBD2. Germline CDR1 reads KGHSH; CDR2 reads LQKENI. The CDR3 has 14 residues. Trimming cost V 0 bases and J 4 bases; bases outside gene matches: 2. The DNA for the CDR3 is TGTGCCAGCTCACCACCGGGACTAGTATACGAGCAGTACTTC. Translation gives CASSPPGLVYEQYF.

The chain joins TRBV4-1 to TRBJ2-7; TRBD1 is a possible D gene (5 bases). Germline loops: CDR1 MGHRA, CDR2 YSYEKL. This CDR3 is 16 amino acids long. The V gene lost 4 bases and the J gene lost 0 bases, with 16 bases spanning the gap. CDR3 coding DNA: TGCGCCAGCAGCCCGTCCGCAGGGCTGGCCTCCTACGAGCAGTACTTC. Translating it yields CASSPSAGLASYEQYF.

The chain uses TRBV13 and TRBJ2-7; 9 positions agree with TRBD1. CDR3 length: 15 residues. After removal of 1 base from V and 2 bases from J, the junction contained 3 bases not matched to a gene. CDR1 and CDR2 from the germline V gene are PRHDT and FYEKMQ (reference sequence). Here the CDR3 DNA reads TGTGCCAGCAGCTTAGAGGGACAGGGAACCTACGAGCAGTACTTC. This codes for CASSLEGQGTYEQYF. The variable domain in full, completed from reference TRBV13 and TRBJ2-7, reads AAGVIQSPRHLIKEKRETATLKCYPIPRHDTVYWYQQGPGQDPQFLISFYEKMQSDKGSIPDRFSAQQFSDYHSELNMSSLELGDSALYFCASSLEGQGTYEQYFGPGTRLTVT.

This chain uses TRBV19 with TRBJ2-7; the match to TRBD1 covers 8 bases. Germline V lookup: CDR1 LNHDA, CDR2 SQIVND (reference sequence). Trimming at V came to 4 bases and at J to 4 bases, leaving 9 bases not matched to a gene. The CDR3 is made up of 15 amino acids. The CDR3 region is CASSTFWGQEYEQYF. In nucleotides, the CDR3 is TGTGCCAGTAGTACGTTCTGGGGACAGGAGTACGAGCAGTACTTC.

This clone was detected only once. The V and J genes are TRBV6-5 and TRBJ2-7; 9 positions agree with TRBD1. J gave up 0 bases and V 0 bases, and 3 bases lay outside the gene matches. From germline, CDR1 is MNHEY and CDR2 SVGAGI. This CDR3 is 16 amino acids long. The chain's CDR3 is CASSYSRTGVSYEQYF. Written as DNA, the CDR3 is TGTGCCAGCAGTTACTCGAGGACAGGGGTCTCCTACGAGCAGTACTTC.